This T cell receptor (beta chain) came from a study of siplizumab effects on memory and regulatory T cells. Study conclusions and caveats: Proliferating Tregs from siplizumab cultures lacked functional confirmation of suppression.

This clone has a single count. Its cognate antigen is unknown. A junction boundary mismatches the germline segment, possibly from a read error. The CDR3 is made up of 15 amino acids. The germline V gene has CDR1 LNHNV and CDR2 YYDKDF (reference sequence). Sequencing was performed with immunoSEQ multiplex PCR; in TCRdb, only in-frame clones are kept and a portion is missing. The table records 85,000 or so clones, about 95% of them present only once. The chain carries TRBV15 and TRBJ2-7; the match to TRBD2 covers 11 bases. The sequence came from a human donor in good health. Input material: CD8+ T cells sorted from blood. The CDR3: CATSRASSGRYGQYF. In DNA, the CDR3 is TGTGCCACCAGCAGGGCATCTAGCGGGAGGTACGGGCAGTACTTC.